The entry below gives a single T cell receptor beta chain sequence along with its context. Its antigen remains unknown. Germline values: CDR1 ENHRY, CDR2 SYGVKD. Trimming cost V 0 bases and J 7 bases, with 10 bases left between them. The CDR3 totals 13 residues. The data originate from a study of lymphopenia after photon versus proton radiotherapy. Study outcomes and limitations: After the lymphocyte nadir, photon-treated repertoires showed oligoclonal expansion, especially of CD8+ Temra cells. Authors raise, but do not show, better survival with proton therapy.

TCRdb keeps only in-frame clones here, not all; method: immunoSEQ multiplex PCR. The data show more than 70,000 clones, about 83% seen once. The material was peripheral blood, obtained from a patient treated with proton-based radiotherapy. The V call is TRBV10-3, the J call TRBJ2-7; D possibly matches TRBD1 or TRBD2 (5 bases each). This clonotype was sampled from a man in his 60s with pancreatic cancer. The CDR3 DNA is TGTGCCATCAGTGAGTCTTGGGGGAGAGAGCAGTACTTC. Its translation is CAISESWGREQYF.